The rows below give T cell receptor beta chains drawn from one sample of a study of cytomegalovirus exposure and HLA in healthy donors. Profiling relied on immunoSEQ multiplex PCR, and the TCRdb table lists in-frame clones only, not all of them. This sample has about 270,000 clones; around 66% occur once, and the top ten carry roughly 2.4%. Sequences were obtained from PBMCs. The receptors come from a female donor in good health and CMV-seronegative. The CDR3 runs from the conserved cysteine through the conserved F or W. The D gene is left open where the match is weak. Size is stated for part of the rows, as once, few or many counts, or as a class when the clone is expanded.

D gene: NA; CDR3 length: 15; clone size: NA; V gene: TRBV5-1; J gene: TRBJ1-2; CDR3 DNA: TGCGCCAGCAGCCAGACCGCGGACAGCCTCTATGGCTACACCTTC; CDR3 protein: CASSQTADSLYGYTF
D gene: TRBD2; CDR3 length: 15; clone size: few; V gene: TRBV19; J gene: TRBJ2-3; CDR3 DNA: TGTGCCAGTAGTCTCCTAGCGGGAGGCACAGATACGCAGTATTTT; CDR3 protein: CASSLLAGGTDTQYF
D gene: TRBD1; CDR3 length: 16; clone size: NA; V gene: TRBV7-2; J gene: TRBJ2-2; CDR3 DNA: TGTGCCAGCAGCGATTGGCTAGGACAGGGGCCCGGGGAGCTGTTTTTT; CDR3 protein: CASSDWLGQGPGELFF
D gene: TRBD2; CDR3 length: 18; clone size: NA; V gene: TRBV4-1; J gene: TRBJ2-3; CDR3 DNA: TGCGCCAGCAGCCCAAAAATCGGGGCTAGCGGTATCACAGATACGCAGTATTTT; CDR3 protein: CASSPKIGASGITDTQYF
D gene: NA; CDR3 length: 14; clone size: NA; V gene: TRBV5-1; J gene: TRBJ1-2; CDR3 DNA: TGCGCCAGCAGCTCCCAGGGGTATAACTATGGCTACACCTTC; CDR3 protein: CASSSQGYNYGYTF
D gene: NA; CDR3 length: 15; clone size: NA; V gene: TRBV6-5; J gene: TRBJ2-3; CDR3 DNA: TGTGCCAGCAGTTACCTCAGGGCTAGCACAGATACGCAGTATTTT; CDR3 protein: CASSYLRASTDTQYF
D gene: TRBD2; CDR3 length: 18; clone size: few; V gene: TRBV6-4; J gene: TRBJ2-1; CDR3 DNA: TGTGCCAGCAGTGATGAAGCGGGAGACCTAAGAAGGCGGAATGAGCAGTTCTTC; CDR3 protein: CASSDEAGDLRRRNEQFF
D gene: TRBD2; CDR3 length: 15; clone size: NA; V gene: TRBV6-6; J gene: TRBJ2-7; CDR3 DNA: TGTGCCAGCAGACGGACTAGCGGACTCAACTACGAGCAGTACTTC; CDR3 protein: CASRRTSGLNYEQYF
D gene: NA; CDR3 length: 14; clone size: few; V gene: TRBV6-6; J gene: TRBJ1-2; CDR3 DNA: TGTGCCAGCACCCCCATGGAGGACGTGGGGGGCTACACCTTC; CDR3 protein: CASTPMEDVGGYTF
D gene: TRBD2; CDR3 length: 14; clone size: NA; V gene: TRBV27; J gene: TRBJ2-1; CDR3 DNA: TGTGCCAGCAGCAAATTAGCGGGATACGATGAGCAGTTCTTC; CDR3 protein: CASSKLAGYDEQFF
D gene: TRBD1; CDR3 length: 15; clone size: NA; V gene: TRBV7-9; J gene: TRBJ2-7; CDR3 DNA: TGTGCCAGCAGCTTTTCCGACAGGGGAGACGGCGAGCAGTACTTC; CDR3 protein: CASSFSDRGDGEQYF
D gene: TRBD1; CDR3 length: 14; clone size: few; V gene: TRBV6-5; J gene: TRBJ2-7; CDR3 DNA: TGTGCCAGCAGTTACCCGATGACAGGGGGCAAGCAGTACTTC; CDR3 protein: CASSYPMTGGKQYF
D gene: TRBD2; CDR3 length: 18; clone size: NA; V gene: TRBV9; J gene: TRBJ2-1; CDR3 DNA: TGTGCCAGCAGCGTTCAATGGGGACTAGCGGGCCCCTACAATGAGCAGTTCTTC; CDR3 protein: CASSVQWGLAGPYNEQFF
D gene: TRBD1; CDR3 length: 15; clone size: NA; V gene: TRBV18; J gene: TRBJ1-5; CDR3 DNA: TGTGCCAGCTCCTCAGGGGGATCAAGCAATCAGCCCCAGCATTTT; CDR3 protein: CASSSGGSSNQPQHF
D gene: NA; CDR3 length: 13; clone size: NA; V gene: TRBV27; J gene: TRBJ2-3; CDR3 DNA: TGTGCCAGCAGTTTAAGCACCACAGATACGCAGTATTTT; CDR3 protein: CASSLSTTDTQYF
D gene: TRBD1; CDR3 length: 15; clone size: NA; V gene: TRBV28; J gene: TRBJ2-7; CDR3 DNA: TGTGCCAGCAGTATTACCGGGACAGCATCATACGAGCAGTACTTC; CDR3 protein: CASSITGTASYEQYF
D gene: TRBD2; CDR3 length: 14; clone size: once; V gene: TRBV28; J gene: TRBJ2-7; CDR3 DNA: TGTGCCAGCAGGCCTCTCGCGGGAGACTACGAGCAGTACTTC; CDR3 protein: CASRPLAGDYEQYF
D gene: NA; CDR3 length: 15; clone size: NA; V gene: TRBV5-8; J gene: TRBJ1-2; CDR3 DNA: TGTGCCAGCAGCTGGGCAGGGTATTTCGACTATGGCTACACCTTC; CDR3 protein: CASSWAGYFDYGYTF
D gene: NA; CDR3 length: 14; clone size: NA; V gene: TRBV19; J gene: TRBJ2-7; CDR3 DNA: TGTGCCAGTAGTATTTTTCCCGGGAGCTACGAGCAGTACTTC; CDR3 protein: CASSIFPGSYEQYF
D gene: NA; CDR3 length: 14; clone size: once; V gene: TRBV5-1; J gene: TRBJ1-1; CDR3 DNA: TGCGCCAGCAACCCACTGGTAGGGGGCACTGAAGCTTTCTTT; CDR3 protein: CASNPLVGGTEAFF
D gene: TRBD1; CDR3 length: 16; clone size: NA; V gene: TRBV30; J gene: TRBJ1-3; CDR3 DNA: TGTGCCTACCGGGACAGGGGGAGACACACTGGAAACACCATATATTTT; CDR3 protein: CAYRDRGRHTGNTIYF
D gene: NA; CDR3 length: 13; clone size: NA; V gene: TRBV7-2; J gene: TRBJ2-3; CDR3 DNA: TGTGCCAGCAGCCCCACGAGAACAGATACGCAGTATTTT; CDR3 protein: CASSPTRTDTQYF
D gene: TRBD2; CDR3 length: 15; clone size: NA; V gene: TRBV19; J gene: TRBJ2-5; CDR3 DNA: TGTGCCAGTAGTATACTAGCGGGGTCAGAAGAGACCCAGTACTTC; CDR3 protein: CASSILAGSEETQYF
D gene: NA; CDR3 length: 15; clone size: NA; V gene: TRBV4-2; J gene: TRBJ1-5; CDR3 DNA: TGTGCCAGCAGCAAAGGATCCGGTCAAAATCAGCCCCAGCATTTT; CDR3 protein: CASSKGSGQNQPQHF
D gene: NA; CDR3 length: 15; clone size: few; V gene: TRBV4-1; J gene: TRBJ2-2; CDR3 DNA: TGCGCCAGCAGCCAAGCTAGTCGGAACACCGGGGAGCTGTTTTTT; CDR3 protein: CASSQASRNTGELFF
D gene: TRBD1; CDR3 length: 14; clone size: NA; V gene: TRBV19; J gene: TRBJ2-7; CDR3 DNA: TGTGCCAGTAGTATGGGGACAGGCCCCTACGAGCAGTACTTC; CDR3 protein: CASSMGTGPYEQYF
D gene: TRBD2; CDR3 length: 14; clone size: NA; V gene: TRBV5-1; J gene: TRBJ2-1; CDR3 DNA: TGCGCCAGCAGCTTGGAGGGGGTAGCGGGAGTGGAGTTCTTC; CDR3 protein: CASSLEGVAGVEFF
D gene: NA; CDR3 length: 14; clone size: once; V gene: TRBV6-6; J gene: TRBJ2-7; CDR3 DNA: TGTGCCAGCAGCCTTGGACTCCCGCCCTACGAGCAGTACTTC; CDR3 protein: CASSLGLPPYEQYF